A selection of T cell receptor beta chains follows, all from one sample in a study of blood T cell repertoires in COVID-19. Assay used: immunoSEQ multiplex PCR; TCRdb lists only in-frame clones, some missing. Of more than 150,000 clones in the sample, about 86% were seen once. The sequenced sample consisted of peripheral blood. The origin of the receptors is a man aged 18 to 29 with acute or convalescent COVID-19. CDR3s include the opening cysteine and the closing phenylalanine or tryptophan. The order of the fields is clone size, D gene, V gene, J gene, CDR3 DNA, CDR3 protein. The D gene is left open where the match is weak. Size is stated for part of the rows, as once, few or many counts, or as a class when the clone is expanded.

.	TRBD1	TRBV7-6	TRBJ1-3	TGTGCCAGCAGCAACACAGGGGGCACTGGAAACACCATATATTTT	CASSNTGGTGNTIYF
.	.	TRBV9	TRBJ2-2	TGTGCCAGCAGCGTAAGGACTAAACCCGGGGAGCTGTTTTTT	CASSVRTKPGELFF
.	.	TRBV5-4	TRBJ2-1	TGTGCCAGCAGCCGTTCGGGGGGCCTCTCCAATGAGCAGTTCTTC	CASSRSGGLSNEQFF
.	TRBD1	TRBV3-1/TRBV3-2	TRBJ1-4	TGTGCCAGCAGCCAACGACAGGGGGCAACTAATGAAAAACTGTTTTTT	CASSQRQGATNEKLFF
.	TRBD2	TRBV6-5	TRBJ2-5	TGTGCCAGCGGGGGACTAGGAGGGGAGACCCAGTACTTC	CASGGLGGETQYF
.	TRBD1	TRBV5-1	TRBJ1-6	TGCGCCAGCAGCGGGGGGACAGATAATTCACCCCTCCACTTT	CASSGGTDNSPLHF
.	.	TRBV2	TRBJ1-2	TGTGCCAGCATAGAGCAGGATTCCCCTGGCTACACCTTC	CASIEQDSPGYTF
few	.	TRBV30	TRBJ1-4	TGTGCCTGGAGTGTAATGGCAGGGTATAATGAAAAACTGTTTTTT	CAWSVMAGYNEKLFF
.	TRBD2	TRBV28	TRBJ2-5	TGTGCCAGCCAATCTCTAGCGGGGGGCCGGGAGACCCAGTACTTC	CASQSLAGGRETQYF
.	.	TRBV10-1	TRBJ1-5	TGCGCCAGCAGTGAGACGGGATTTCAGCCCCAGCATTTT	CASSETGFQPQHF
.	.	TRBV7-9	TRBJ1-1	TGTGCCAGCAGCTTAGGAAGCGGAAACACTGAAGCTTTCTTT	CASSLGSGNTEAFF
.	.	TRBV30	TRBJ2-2	TGTGCCTGGAGGAGTTACGCGAACACCGGGGAGCTGTTTTTT	CAWRSYANTGELFF
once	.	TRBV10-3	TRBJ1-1	TGTGCCATCAGTGACACAGGGAAGAACACTGAAGCTTTCTTT	CAISDTGKNTEAFF
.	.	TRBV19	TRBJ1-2	TGTGCCAGTAGTCCATTCGCGGGGGCGGTTAACTATGGCTACACCTTC	CASSPFAGAVNYGYTF
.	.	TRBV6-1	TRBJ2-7	TGTGCCAGCAGTGAAGGACAAAGAACGGAGCAGTACTTC	CASSEGQRTEQYF
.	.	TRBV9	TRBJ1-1	TGTGCCAGCAGCGTAGATCGGGGGAACACTGAAGCTTTCTTT	CASSVDRGNTEAFF
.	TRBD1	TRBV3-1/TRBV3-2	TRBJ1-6	TGTGCCAGCAGTCGACCAGGGGGCGAGCGTTCACCCCTCCACTTT	CASSRPGGERSPLHF
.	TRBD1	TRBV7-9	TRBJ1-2	TGTGCCAGCAGCCCCCGGACAGGGGCCAACTATGGCTACACCTTC	CASSPRTGANYGYTF
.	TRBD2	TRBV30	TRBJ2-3	TGTGCCTGGAGTTTGCGGGGGGGCCGGGATACGCAGTATTTT	CAWSLRGGRDTQYF
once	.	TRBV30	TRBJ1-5	TGTGCCTGGAGTGGGCGGGTTAGCAATCAGCCCCAGCATTTT	CAWSGRVSNQPQHF
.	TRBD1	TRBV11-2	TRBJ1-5	TGTGCCAGCAGCTTAGAGGGGACAGGGTATCAGCCCCAGCATTTT	CASSLEGTGYQPQHF
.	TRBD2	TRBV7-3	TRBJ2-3	TGTGCCAGCAGCTTGACTAGCGGGGTGCACACAGATACGCAGTATTTT	CASSLTSGVHTDTQYF
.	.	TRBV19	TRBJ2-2	TGTGCCAGTAGTCCTTCAGCAGCGGCCGGGGAGCTGTTTTTT	CASSPSAAAGELFF
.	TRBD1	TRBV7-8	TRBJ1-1	TGTGCCAGCAGTAATTACGAAAGGACAGGGGAGAACACTGAAGCTTTCTTT	CASSNYERTGENTEAFF
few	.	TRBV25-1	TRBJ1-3	TGTGCCAGCAGGGGTGATCAGGGGAATGGAAACACCATATATTTT	CASRGDQGNGNTIYF
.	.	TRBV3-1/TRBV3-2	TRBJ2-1	TGTGCCAGCAGCCCGACCGGGACTCTGATCAGGAGTGAGCAGTTCTTC	CASSPTGTLIRSEQFF
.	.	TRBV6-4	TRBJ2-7	TGTGCCAGCTTGGGGCAGGTGTTAGTTGAGCAGTACTTC	CASLGQVLVEQYF
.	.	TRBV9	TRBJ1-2	TGTGCCAGCAGCGGACGGCAGGGATTCAACTATGGCTACACCTTC	CASSGRQGFNYGYTF
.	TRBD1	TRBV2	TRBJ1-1	TGTGCCAGCAGGGGGGACAGGGAGAACACTGAAGCTTTCTTT	CASRGDRENTEAFF
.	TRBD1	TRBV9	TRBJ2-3	TGTGCCAGCAGCGTAGGCTTGACAGGGGACCCAGATACGCAGTATTTT	CASSVGLTGDPDTQYF
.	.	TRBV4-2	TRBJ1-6	TGTGCCAGCAGCCAACAGTTGAATTTCCCCGATTCACCCCTCCACTTT	CASSQQLNFPDSPLHF
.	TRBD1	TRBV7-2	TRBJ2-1	TGTGCCAGCAGCTATGGGACAGGGGTACGGGGTGAGCAGTTCTTC	CASSYGTGVRGEQFF
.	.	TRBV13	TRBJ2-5	TGTGCCAGCACCGTTCGGGGTGACTACCAAGAGACCCAGTACTTC	CASTVRGDYQETQYF
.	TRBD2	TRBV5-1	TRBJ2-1	TGCGCCAGCAGCTCCGCCGGCGGGGGGCTCTCCAGCTCCTACAATGAGCAGTTCTTC	CASSSAGGGLSSSYNEQFF
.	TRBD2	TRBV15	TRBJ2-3	TGTGCCACCAGCAGAGATGAAATAGCGGGAGATACGCAGTATTTT	CATSRDEIAGDTQYF
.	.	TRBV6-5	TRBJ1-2	TGTGCCAGCACCCCTCGCGCAGGGGTTAACTATGGCTACACCTTC	CASTPRAGVNYGYTF
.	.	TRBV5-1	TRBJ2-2	TGCGCCAGCAGCTTCGATGGACAGTCAAGGAAGGAGCTGTTTTTT	CASSFDGQSRKELFF
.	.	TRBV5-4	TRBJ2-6	TGTGCCAGCCAGCCCGCCGGCCCCGACATCTTCTCTGGGGCCAACGTCCTGACTTTC	CASQPAGPDIFSGANVLTF
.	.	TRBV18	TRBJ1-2	TGTGCCAGCTCAACGGGACAAGAAAACTATGGCTACACCTTC	CASSTGQENYGYTF
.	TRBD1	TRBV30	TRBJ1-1	TGTGCCTGGAGTGAAGGGACAGGGGTTCTAGCTTTCTTT	CAWSEGTGVLAFF
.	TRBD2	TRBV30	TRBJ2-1	TGTGCCGGAACTAGCGGGGGGAACAATGAGCAGTTCTTC	CAGTSGGNNEQFF
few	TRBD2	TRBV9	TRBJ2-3	TGTGCCAGCAGCCCAACTCCCGGGGGGGTAAAAAGGACGTTAGATACGCAGTATTTT	CASSPTPGGVKRTLDTQYF
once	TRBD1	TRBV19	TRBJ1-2	TGTGCCAGTAGTTCGGACAGGGAAGAGCGCGGCTACACCTTC	CASSSDREERGYTF
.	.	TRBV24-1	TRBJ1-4	TGTGCCACCAGCGAGGGATCGGCTAATGAAAAACTGTTTTTT	CATSEGSANEKLFF
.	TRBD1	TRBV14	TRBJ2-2	TGTGCCAGCAACAGGAGAGGGGGCGTCACCGGGGAGCTGTTTTTT	CASNRRGGVTGELFF
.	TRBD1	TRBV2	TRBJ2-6	TGTGCCAGCAGTAACAGGGGATTCTCTGGGGCCAACGTCCTGACTTTC	CASSNRGFSGANVLTF